This is a list of T cell receptor beta chains from one sample in a study of chemoradiotherapy in HPV16-positive cancers. Using immunoSEQ multiplex PCR, the repertoire was profiled, and TCRdb retains in-frame clones only, with some absent. The sample has 7,500 to 10,000 clones; around three quarters are singletons. Sample acquisition took place from a patient who underwent chemoradiotherapy. The receptors come from a human donor with HPV-associated anogenital cancer. The CDR3 runs from the conserved cysteine through the conserved F or W. D genes are given only for firm matches. For some rows the clone size is stated as once, few or many, or as a class when expanded; others skip it.

TRBD1,TRBJ1-2,-,TRBV27,CASSLYDRGSFGYTF,TGTGCCAGCAGTTTATATGACAGGGGGTCTTTCGGCTACACCTTC
-,TRBJ2-1,-,TRBV7-9,CASSLASRYNEQFF,TGTGCCAGCAGCTTGGCTAGTAGGTACAATGAGCAGTTCTTC
-,TRBJ2-3,-,TRBV7-9,CASSLDRLRPDTQYF,TGTGCCAGCAGCTTAGACCGATTGCGTCCAGATACGCAGTATTTT
-,TRBJ1-5,-,TRBV6-4,CASSGPGDGLQGNQPQHF,TGTGCCAGCAGTGGTCCAGGGGACGGGCTTCAAGGAAATCAGCCCCAGCATTTT
-,TRBJ2-1,-,TRBV4-2,CASSRDDGAVSTGEQFF,TGTGCCAGCAGCCGAGATGATGGGGCGGTCAGTACAGGTGAGCAGTTCTTC
-,TRBJ2-3,-,TRBV15,CATSRALIYTQYF,TGTGCCACCAGCAGAGCCCTTATCTATACGCAGTATTTT
TRBD2,TRBJ2-3,-,TRBV6-6,CASSYETSGTGLRGYF,TGTGCCAGCAGTTACGAGACTAGCGGGACCGGGTTGAGGGGGTATTTT
-,TRBJ1-4,once,TRBV6-5,CASSYSRHNGEKLFF,TGTGCCAGCAGTTACTCGAGACATAACGGCGAAAAACTGTTTTTT
TRBD1,TRBJ2-2,-,TRBV9,CASSKTGEVGELFF,TGTGCCAGCAGCAAAACAGGGGAAGTCGGGGAGCTGTTTTTT
-,TRBJ1-2,-,TRBV5-1,CASSLTVANYGYTF,TGCGCCAGCAGCTTGACAGTAGCTAACTATGGCTACACCTTC
TRBD2,TRBJ2-7,-,TRBV5-6,CASSSGTSDPTGLFYEQYF,TGTGCCAGCAGCTCCGGGACTAGCGACCCCACAGGCCTTTTCTACGAGCAGTACTTC
-,TRBJ2-2,-,TRBV9,CASSAGGGRGQNTGELFF,TGTGCCAGCAGCGCCGGAGGTGGTCGGGGGCAGAACACCGGGGAGCTGTTTTTT
-,TRBJ2-3,-,TRBV6-1,CASSPDQTSTDTQYF,TGTGCCAGCAGTCCCGACCAGACTAGCACAGATACGCAGTATTTT
-,TRBJ2-1,-,TRBV9,CASSDQSRSNEQFF,TGTGCCAGCAGCGACCAATCAAGGAGCAATGAGCAGTTCTTC
-,TRBJ2-7,-,TRBV4-1,CASSLYAGSGEQYF,TGCGCCAGCAGCCTCTATGCCGGGTCGGGTGAGCAGTACTTC
-,TRBJ2-1,-,TRBV9,CASSATIQGLDNEQFF,TGTGCCAGCAGCGCGACGATACAGGGTCTCGACAATGAGCAGTTCTTC
TRBD2,TRBJ2-1,once,TRBV5-1,CASSLEGLEVDDEQFF,TGCGCCAGCAGCTTGGAGGGACTAGAAGTGGACGATGAGCAGTTCTTC
-,TRBJ2-7,-,TRBV7-9,CASTSLDEQYF,TGTGCCAGCACCAGCCTAGACGAGCAGTACTTC
-,TRBJ1-2,few,TRBV6-5,CASSPYRGGYGYTF,TGTGCCAGCAGCCCCTATAGGGGCGGCTATGGCTACACCTTC
TRBD2,TRBJ2-7,-,TRBV29-1,CSVGTSGPYEQYF,TGCAGCGTTGGGACTAGCGGACCCTACGAGCAGTACTTC
-,TRBJ1-1,-,TRBV19,CASSIGAWGNTEAFF,TGTGCCAGTAGTATCGGGGCCTGGGGTAACACTGAAGCTTTCTTT
TRBD2,TRBJ2-1,-,TRBV6-1,CASSETSGSVNEQFF,TGTGCCAGCAGTGAGACTAGCGGGAGCGTAAATGAGCAGTTCTTC
-,TRBJ1-1,-,TRBV30,CAWRAGIDTEAFF,TGTGCCTGGAGGGCGGGGATCGACACTGAAGCTTTCTTT
-,TRBJ1-2,-,TRBV4-1,CASSQEPGNGYTF,TGCGCCAGCAGCCAAGAGCCAGGGAACGGCTACACCTTC
-,TRBJ2-7,-,TRBV6-1,CASTRTAFHEQYF,TGTGCCAGCACGCGCACAGCGTTTCACGAGCAGTACTTC
-,TRBJ2-2,few,TRBV11-2,CASSLSVGELFF,TGTGCCAGCAGCCTCTCGGTCGGGGAGCTGTTTTTT
-,TRBJ2-4,-,TRBV5-4,CASSLDPGQGNIQYF,TGTGCCAGCAGCCTGGACCCCGGGCAAGGGAACATTCAGTACTTC
-,TRBJ2-5,-,TRBV5-1,CASSWGAGETQYF,TGCGCCAGCAGCTGGGGGGCGGGAGAGACCCAGTACTTC
TRBD2,TRBJ2-7,-,TRBV5-6,CASSPGGWGSYEQYF,TGTGCCAGCAGCCCCGGGGGGTGGGGCAGCTACGAGCAGTACTTC
-,TRBJ1-1,-,TRBV28,CASSLGRPNTEAFF,TGTGCCAGCAGTTTGGGCAGACCTAACACTGAAGCTTTCTTT
TRBD1,TRBJ2-3,few,TRBV5-1,CASSHGQGGTDTQYF,TGCGCCAGCAGCCATGGACAGGGTGGAACAGATACGCAGTATTTT
TRBD1,TRBJ1-2,-,TRBV11-2,CASSPWTGADPRSGYTF,TGTGCCAGCAGCCCCTGGACAGGGGCCGATCCCCGGAGCGGCTACACCTTC
-,TRBJ1-1,-,TRBV30,CAWSGGRRGTEAFF,TGTGCCTGGAGCGGGGGACGGAGGGGGACTGAAGCTTTCTTT
-,TRBJ1-2,-,TRBV29-1,CSATGEDYGYTF,TGCAGCGCGACGGGCGAAGACTATGGCTACACCTTC
-,TRBJ2-7,-,TRBV10-3,CAISESAGTYEQYF,TGTGCCATCAGTGAGTCGGCAGGGACCTACGAGCAGTACTTC
-,TRBJ2-1,-,TRBV7-2,CASSLGRGPSSYNEQFF,TGTGCCAGCAGCTTAGGCCGAGGCCCCAGCTCCTACAATGAGCAGTTCTTC
-,TRBJ1-1,-,TRBV10-3,CAISVRAGTEAFF,TGTGCCATCAGTGTGAGGGCGGGCACTGAAGCTTTCTTT
-,TRBJ2-1,-,TRBV28,CASRYSDEQFF,TGTGCCAGCAGGTATAGCGATGAGCAGTTCTTC
TRBD2,TRBJ2-1,-,TRBV11-1,CASTGGLAGGYNEQFF,TGTGCCAGCACTGGGGGACTAGCGGGAGGGTACAATGAGCAGTTCTTC
TRBD2,TRBJ2-3,-,TRBV10-3,CAISEGTSGASTDTQYF,TGTGCCATCAGTGAGGGGACTAGCGGGGCTAGCACAGATACGCAGTATTTT
TRBD2,TRBJ2-3,-,TRBV6-1,CASGTSGLDTQYF,TGTGCCAGCGGGACTAGCGGACTAGATACGCAGTATTTT
-,TRBJ1-1,-,TRBV11-3,CASSLQGYTEAFF,TGTGCCAGCAGCTTACAGGGTTACACTGAAGCTTTCTTT
-,TRBJ2-2,-,TRBV5-1,CASSSPGNTGELFF,TGCGCCAGCAGCTCCCCGGGGAACACCGGGGAGCTGTTTTTT
TRBD1,TRBJ1-1,-,TRBV5-1,CASSLAGTGEAFF,TGCGCCAGCAGCTTGGCGGGGACAGGTGAAGCTTTCTTT
TRBD1,TRBJ1-2,-,TRBV2,CASSSGTGGYGYTF,TGTGCCAGCAGCTCCGGGACAGGGGGGTATGGCTACACCTTC